Listed below are T cell receptor beta chains from one sample, sequenced in a study of blood T cell repertoires in COVID-19. The assay was immunoSEQ multiplex PCR, and TCRdb's table has in-frame clones only and misses some. The sample holds under 300,000 clones, 80% to 90% seen once. Sequencing input: peripheral blood. The source is a woman aged 30 to 39 with active or convalescent COVID-19. The CDR3 runs from the conserved cysteine through the conserved F or W. D genes are given only for firm matches. Rows may omit the clone size; those that give it use once, few, many or a size class.

d_call	v_call	cdr3_length	j_call	clone_size	cdr3_nt	cdr3_aa
.	TRBV30	16	TRBJ1-6	few	TGTGCCTGGAGTAGGAGTGGGACTAGGGGCAATTCACCCCTCCACTTT	CAWSRSGTRGNSPLHF
.	TRBV18	14	TRBJ1-1	.	TGTGCCAGCTCACGCCAACAGGGTGACACTGAAGCTTTCTTT	CASSRQQGDTEAFF
TRBD2	TRBV29-1	14	TRBJ2-3	.	TGCAGCGTTGACGCGGGGGGGCCGTTCTTGGGGCAGTATTTT	CSVDAGGPFLGQYF
.	TRBV6-1	13	TRBJ2-1	.	TGTGCCAGCAGTGAAGTAAGGGGGAATGAGCAGTTCTTC	CASSEVRGNEQFF
.	TRBV29-1	11	TRBJ2-1	.	TGCAGCGTGGGGGAAGGGGGTGAGCAGTTCTTC	CSVGEGGEQFF
TRBD1	TRBV9	14	TRBJ1-2	.	TGTGCCAGCAGCTTATCTGGGACAGGCTATGGCTACACCTTC	CASSLSGTGYGYTF
TRBD2	TRBV30	13	TRBJ2-3	.	TGTGCCCTCCGGGGGGACGGCACAGATACGCAGTATTTT	CALRGDGTDTQYF
.	TRBV7-4	15	TRBJ1-5	.	TGTGCCAGCAGCTCTCAATACAGTAGCAATCAGCCCCAGCATTTT	CASSSQYSSNQPQHF
TRBD2	TRBV19	17	TRBJ2-3	.	TGTGCCAGTAGTATTGGTCTGGAGCGGGGGGGCACAGATACGCAGTATTTT	CASSIGLERGGTDTQYF
.	TRBV30	11	TRBJ2-3	.	TGTGCCTGGAGTGCGCGGAATACGCAGTATTTT	CAWSARNTQYF
.	TRBV10-1	17	TRBJ1-2	.	TGCGCCAGCAGCAAGGAGTGGAGAGTTACTATGGCTACATTTCGGCCCTTC	CASSKEWRVTMATFRPF
.	TRBV6-5	14	TRBJ2-5	.	TGTGCCAGCAGTAGGGACTTTTCCAAAGAGACCCAGTACTTC	CASSRDFSKETQYF
TRBD1	TRBV6-2/TRBV6-3	15	TRBJ1-4	.	TGTGCCAGCAGTTACCGGGACAGGGGGCTTGAAAAACTGTTTTTT	CASSYRDRGLEKLFF
TRBD1	TRBV6-5	13	TRBJ1-6	.	TGTGCCAGCACCATAGGGGGCAATTCACCCCTCCACTTT	CASTIGGNSPLHF
.	TRBV7-2	14	TRBJ2-5	.	TGTGCCAGCAGCTTTGCGGGGCAGGTTGAGACCCAGTACTTC	CASSFAGQVETQYF
TRBD2	TRBV5-5	16	TRBJ2-3	.	TGTGCCAGCAGCTTGGTACTAGCGGGGGGACCCAATACGCAGTATTTT	CASSLVLAGGPNTQYF
TRBD2	TRBV7-3	14	TRBJ2-3	.	TGTGCCAGCAGCGAGGGACTAGCCTCAGATACGCAGTATTTT	CASSEGLASDTQYF
.	TRBV12-3/TRBV12-4	13	TRBJ2-7	.	TGTGCCAGCAGTTTTACAGGGTTCCACGAGCAGTACTTC	CASSFTGFHEQYF
.	TRBV5-6	14	TRBJ1-1	.	TGTGCCAGCAGCTTGGAACCGGCGGGGACTGAAGCTTTCTTT	CASSLEPAGTEAFF
.	TRBV6-1	14	TRBJ1-2	.	TGTGCCAGCAGTGAACAAACAGAATACTATGGCTACACCTTC	CASSEQTEYYGYTF
.	TRBV7-3	9	TRBJ1-2	.	TGTGCCAGCAGCTTTCACACGTTCTTC	CASSFHTFF
.	TRBV5-5	13	TRBJ1-2	.	TGTGCCAGCAGCTTGGCCAACCAGGGCGGCTACACCTTC	CASSLANQGGYTF
.	TRBV7-6	15	TRBJ2-7	many	TGTGCCAGCAGCTTAGCAATGGGGCCATCCTACGAGCAGTACTTC	CASSLAMGPSYEQYF
TRBD2	TRBV6-1	16	TRBJ2-4	.	TGTGCCAGCAGTGAGGTAGCGGGGGGCGGTAAAAACATTCAGTACTTC	CASSEVAGGGKNIQYF
TRBD1	TRBV7-2	18	TRBJ1-5	.	TGTGCCAGCAGCCCTTCGGGACAGTCCGTAAAAAGCAATCAGCCCCAGCATTTT	CASSPSGQSVKSNQPQHF
TRBD1	TRBV6-6	16	TRBJ1-5	.	TGTGCCAGCAGTATGGGACAGGGGGCCGGCAATCAGCCCCAGCATTTT	CASSMGQGAGNQPQHF
.	TRBV7-8	16	TRBJ1-6	.	TGTGCCAGCAGCTTAGCTTTAACCAGACTAAATTCACCCCTCCACTTT	CASSLALTRLNSPLHF
TRBD2	TRBV18	14	TRBJ2-3	.	TGTGCCAGCTCGCAACTAGCGGGGACAGATACGCAGTATTTT	CASSQLAGTDTQYF
TRBD1	TRBV5-5	18	TRBJ2-6	.	TGTGCCAGCAGCCTTACAGGGGGCACTTCCTCTGGGGCCAACGTCCTGACTTTC	CASSLTGGTSSGANVLTF
.	TRBV30	16	TRBJ1-2	.	TGTGCCTGGAGTGCCCAGGCCGGGGAGCCTGTCTATGGCTACACCTTC	CAWSAQAGEPVYGYTF
.	TRBV28	14	TRBJ1-4	.	TGTGCCAGCCGTAGGGGACACCGAACGGGAAAACTGTTTTTT	CASRRGHRTGKLFF
.	TRBV21-1	18	TRBJ2-1	.	TGTGCCAGCAGCAACTGGACAGGGTTCCGCAGATCCTACAATGAGCAGTTCTTC	CASSNWTGFRRSYNEQFF
TRBD1	TRBV5-8	15	TRBJ1-1	.	TGTGCCAGCAGCTTCACAGGGGGCTGGGACACTGAAGCTTTCTTT	CASSFTGGWDTEAFF
TRBD2	TRBV27	16	TRBJ2-1	.	TGTGCCAGCAGAATTCTCCTAGCGGGGGGGAACAATGAGCAGTTCTTC	CASRILLAGGNNEQFF
TRBD1	TRBV29-1	20	TRBJ2-1	.	TGCAGCGTTGTTCAAAGGTCCCCCTTATTAGGGACAGGGAAAGGCAATGAGCAGTTCTTC	CSVVQRSPLLGTGKGNEQFF
.	TRBV5-1	15	TRBJ2-6	.	TGCGCCAGCAGCCCTACAGGGTCTGGGGCCAACGTCCTGACTTTC	CASSPTGSGANVLTF
.	TRBV4-2	14	TRBJ1-2	once	TGTGCCAGCAGCCAGGGGCGGGGGCTGTATGGCTACACCTTC	CASSQGRGLYGYTF
.	TRBV19	13	TRBJ2-1	.	TGTGCCAGTAGTATCTCGGGACAAACTGAGCAGTTCTTC	CASSISGQTEQFF
TRBD1	TRBV5-6	14	TRBJ2-7	.	TGTGCCAGCAGCTTGACAGGGGTGGGCTACGAGCAGTACTTC	CASSLTGVGYEQYF
TRBD1	TRBV30	14	TRBJ1-2	.	TGTGCCTGGAAAACAGGGGTGGGAAACTATGGCTACACCTTC	CAWKTGVGNYGYTF
.	TRBV4-3	16	TRBJ2-3	.	TGCGCCAGCAGCCAAGAGGCGACACGGCCGCCAGATACGCAGTATTTT	CASSQEATRPPDTQYF
TRBD1	TRBV3-1/TRBV3-2	17	TRBJ1-2	.	TGTGCCAGCAGCTTAGAAGGCAGGGGGCTTGGGGACTATGGCTACACCTTC	CASSLEGRGLGDYGYTF
TRBD1	TRBV10-3	14	TRBJ1-2	.	TGTGCCATCTCGACACGGACAGGGGTCTATGGCTACACCTTC	CAISTRTGVYGYTF
TRBD2	TRBV28	12	TRBJ2-5	.	TGTGCCAGCAGTCTCCCGGGGGGGACCCAGTACTTC	CASSLPGGTQYF
TRBD2	TRBV7-8	16	TRBJ2-1	once	TGTGCCAGCAGCTTAGTTCCAGCGGGGGGCCACAATGAGCAGTTCTTC	CASSLVPAGGHNEQFF
TRBD1	TRBV4-3	17	TRBJ2-3	.	TGCGCCAGCAGCCAAGATCGGACAGGCCGCGCCACAGATACGCAGTATTTT	CASSQDRTGRATDTQYF
.	TRBV3-1/TRBV3-2	15	TRBJ2-5	.	TGTGCCAGCAGCCAAGATCGCGGGCGGGGAGAGACCCAGTACTTC	CASSQDRGRGETQYF
TRBD1	TRBV10-1	18	TRBJ1-2	.	TGCGCCAGCAGTGGGCCGGTAGACAGGGGGCTCCACACCGTAGGCTACACCTTC	CASSGPVDRGLHTVGYTF
TRBD2	TRBV15	15	TRBJ2-7	once	TGTGCCACCAGCAGTGCGGGGGGGTTCTCCTACGAGCAGTACTTC	CATSSAGGFSYEQYF
TRBD1	TRBV6-2/TRBV6-3	14	TRBJ1-1	.	TGTGCCAGCAGTTACACGACAGGGGTCACTGAAGCTTTCTTT	CASSYTTGVTEAFF